This TCR beta chain comes out of a study of CD8+ T cells in alopecia areata. Remarks on this clone: No antigen is known for it.

Treatment reported: oral pan-JAK inhibitor, 5-10 mg twice daily. Patients with alopecia areata provided lesional scalp punch biopsies as well as peripheral blood. Investigators sorted PBMCs to obtain both CD4+ and CD8+ T cells. Findings and limits, study-wide: Possibly as an HLA-related effect, TCR sharing across patients appeared less clear than in mice.

RNA was extracted and reverse transcribed into cDNA as the sequencing template. The table came from immunoSEQ multiplex PCR; TCRdb's copy has only in-frame clones and leaves some out. The sample lists some 170,000 clones, 50% to 75% occurring once. The clonotype was recovered from a human donor with alopecia areata. The sample consisted of CD4+ T cells sorted from blood, taken at approximately week 56, from a patient treated with tofacitinib.

The CDR3 region has the DNA TGTGCCAGCAGCTTGCTAGCGGGGGCGGGAACCGGGGAGCTGTTTTTT. Protein sequence: CASSLLAGAGTGELFF. V usage is TRBV7-2 and J usage is TRBJ2-2, with 10 bases matching TRBD2. Germline V gene data show CDR1 as SGHTA and CDR2 as FQGNSA. The CDR3 has 16 residues. Losses at the gene ends were 3 bases for V and 5 bases for J; bases not matched to a gene: 6.